The 26 T cell receptor beta chains reported below all come from one sample, sequenced in a study of shared clonotypes between healthy human individuals. Sequenced by immunoSEQ multiplex PCR; TCRdb stores in-frame clones only, minus some. The sample lists about 1.9 million clones, around 95% occurring once. Naivety among CD8 cells was defined by CD45RO negativity and positive CCR7 selection, thereby excluding terminally differentiated effector memory CD45RA+ cells. The specimen was naive CD8+ T cells from PBMCs. The receptors come from a man aged 18 to 30 in good health. Some clones in this sample may be carry-over from other donors' samples.

On this clone: Other DNA sequences within the sample encode an identical CDR3. The V gene is TRBV5-4, the J gene TRBJ2-7; 15 bases map to TRBD2. The V and J ends lost 4 bases and 3 bases, in that order; junction bases with no gene match: 2. The germline V gene encodes CDR1 SGHNT and CDR2 YYREEE (reference sequence). There are 15 residues in the CDR3. The CDR3 DNA reads TGTGCCAGCAGCCCGGGACTAGCGGGAGGCTACGAGCAGTACTTC. It is translated as CASSPGLAGGYEQYF.

The chain joins TRBV7-8 to TRBJ2-7, with D perhaps TRBD1 or TRBD2 (7 bases each). Trimming took 1 base from V and 2 from J, leaving 15 bases between them. This CDR3 comprises 16 residues. Looked up from germline, CDR1 is SGHVS and CDR2 is FQNEAQ. The CDR3 DNA is TGTGCCAGCAGCTTAGGGTACAGGGGAGGGCCCTACGAGCAGTACTTC. Protein product: CASSLGYRGGPYEQYF.

This chain joins TRBV30 and TRBJ2-3; no definite D call. CDR3 length equals 13 residues. V was clipped by 7 bases and J by 4 bases, with 15 bases between them. CDR1 is GTSNPN and CDR2 is SVGIG in the germline V gene (reference sequence). CDR3 sequence: CALLTRPPDTQYF. The CDR3 bases are TGTGCCTTATTAACAAGGCCCCCAGATACGCAGTATTTT.

The chain recombines TRBV2 with TRBJ2-7; 10 nucleotides align to TRBD2. The CDR3 covers 15 residues. V lost 10 bases to trimming and J lost 7 bases; unmatched junction nucleotides: 16. CDR1 is SNHLY and CDR2 is FYNNEI in the germline V gene. The CDR3 region is CAIHPLAGVSWEQYF. The CDR3 DNA sequence: TGTGCCATCCACCCCCTAGCGGGAGTGTCGTGGGAGCAGTACTTC. The whole variable domain, remainder taken from reference TRBV2 and TRBJ2-7, is EPEVTQTPSHQVTQMGQEVILRCVPISNHLYFYWYRQILGQKVEFLVSFYNNEISEKSEIFDDQFSVERPDGSNFTLKIRSTKLEDSAMYFCAIHPLAGVSWEQYFGPGTRLTVT.

This chain links TRBV15 with TRBJ2-7, with D possibly TRBD1 on 6 matching bases. The germline V gene has CDR1 LNHNV and CDR2 YYDKDF (reference sequence). Trimming left V 5 bases short and J 2 bases short, with 19 bases between. This CDR3 comprises 16 residues. For the CDR3, the DNA is TGTGCCACCAGCTCAGACGTGGGGGCAGGAACCTACGAGCAGTACTTC. It specifies CATSSDVGAGTYEQYF.

The V gene is TRBV7-6, the J gene TRBJ2-7; tentative D call: TRBD1 (6 bases). V lost 0 bases and J lost 3, with 12 bases in between. Looked up from germline, CDR1 is SGHVS and CDR2 is FNYEAQ. This CDR3 spans 15 amino acids. CDR3 in DNA: TGTGCCAGCAGCTTAGCCTTGGGGGCGTTCTACGAGCAGTACTTC. Translating it yields CASSLALGAFYEQYF.

The chain is built from TRBV28 and TRBJ2-7; TRBD1 or TRBD2 may be the D gene (5 bases each). The length of the CDR3 is 12 residues. CDR1 is MDHEN and CDR2 is SYDVKM in the germline V gene. The V end was cut by 7 bases, the J end by 6 bases, with 13 bases between. For the CDR3, the DNA is TGTGCCAGCACCAACCCGGGGCCCGAGCAGTACTTC. Its translation: CASTNPGPEQYF.

This clone has only one observation. Other nucleotide sequences from this sample produce the same CDR3. The chain is built from TRBV27 and TRBJ2-1; D uncertain. V gave up 5 bases and J gave up 4 bases, with 6 bases separating them. The germline V gene has CDR1 MNHEY and CDR2 SMNVEV (reference sequence). The CDR3 covers 12 residues. The CDR3 DNA reads TGTGCCAGCAGTGCCGCGTACAATGAGCAGTTCTTC. It encodes CASSAAYNEQFF.

This chain links TRBV5-4 with TRBJ2-7; TRBD2 matches 11 bases. J was trimmed by 4 bases and V by 4 bases; bases with no gene match: 7. Germline assignment: CDR1 SGHNT and CDR2 YYREEE (reference sequence). The CDR3 runs to 15 residues. The CDR3 is CASSRTSGSRYEQYF. In DNA form, the CDR3 reads TGTGCCAGCAGCCGCACTAGCGGGAGTAGATACGAGCAGTACTTC.

This rearrangement joins TRBV2 to TRBJ2-7; either TRBD1 or TRBD2 may supply D (5 bases each). Germline-derived CDR1 and CDR2 are SNHLY and FYNNEI. V was trimmed by 8 bases and J by 2 bases, leaving 10 bases between them. This CDR3 region has 12 residues. The CDR3 reads CASGTGPYEQYF. CDR3 coding DNA: TGTGCCAGCGGGACGGGTCCCTACGAGCAGTACTTC.

The V gene is TRBV12-2, the J gene TRBJ2-7. TRBV12-2 is designated a pseudogene. The CDR3 has 16 amino acids. CDR3 coding DNA: TGTGCAAGTCGCTTATGGCCCCTTGGGTCCACCTACGAGCAGTACTTC. The encoded protein is CASRLWPLGSTYEQYF.

The count of this clone is one. This chain uses TRBV5-6 with TRBJ1-2, with D possibly TRBD1 on 5 matching bases. Germline CDR1 SGHDT, CDR2 YYEEEE. V gave up 2 bases and J gave up 7 bases, with 12 bases separating them. CDR3 length: 13 residues. This CDR3 is CASSFPGLSGYTF. As DNA, the CDR3 is TGTGCCAGCAGCTTCCCAGGGTTGAGTGGCTACACCTTC.

The V call is TRBV5-8, the J call TRBJ2-7; 12 bases map to TRBD2. This CDR3 spans 14 amino acids. The germline V gene encodes CDR1 SGHTS and CDR2 YDEGEE. V dropped 6 bases and J dropped 4; count of bases not matched to a gene: 5. CDR3 sequence: CASTLTSGRYEQYF. In nucleotides, the CDR3 is TGTGCCAGCACTTTGACTAGCGGGAGATACGAGCAGTACTTC.

J is TRBJ2-7 and V is TRBV27; 7 nucleotides align to TRBD1. V shed 5 bases and J 5 bases; nucleotides not matched to a gene: 6. Per germline, CDR1 MNHEY and CDR2 SMNVEV (reference sequence). The CDR3 runs to 13 residues. The CDR3 reads CASSQRGPHEQYF. The CDR3 bases are TGTGCCAGCAGTCAAAGGGGGCCCCACGAGCAGTACTTC.

The chain joins TRBV4-3 to TRBJ1-3; D unclear. CDR1 and CDR2 (germline): LGHNA, YSLEER. V was shortened by 0 bases and J by 0 bases, with 12 bases between the two germline ends. The CDR3 covers 17 residues. This CDR3 is CASSQDLIESSGNTIYF. CDR3 DNA: TGCGCCAGCAGCCAAGATTTAATCGAGAGCTCTGGAAACACCATATATTTT.

The rearrangement joins TRBV10-1 to TRBJ2-7, with 7 bases identical to TRBD2. The CDR3 has 14 residues. V gave up 2 bases and J gave up 6 bases; unmatched junction bases: 7. The germline V gene encodes CDR1 WNHNN and CDR2 SYGVQD (reference sequence). CDR3: CASSEERDGREQYF. DNA for the CDR3: TGCGCCAGCAGTGAGGAGCGGGATGGACGCGAGCAGTACTTC.

This rearrangement joins TRBV19 to TRBJ2-1; D is possibly TRBD2 (6 bases). V lost 8 bases to trimming and J lost 3 bases, with 14 bases between them. Germline V gives CDR1 LNHDA, CDR2 SQIVND (reference sequence). There are 14 residues in the CDR3. CDR3 loop: CASGTLAVYNEQFF. The DNA for the CDR3 is TGTGCCAGTGGAACACTAGCCGTCTACAATGAGCAGTTCTTC.

The chain recombines TRBV5-6 with TRBJ2-3; 7 bases are a match to TRBD1. The CDR3 extends over 16 amino acids. Germline lookup yields CDR1 SGHDT and CDR2 YYEEEE. With V trimmed by 3 bases and J by 2 bases, 9 bases remained unmatched. CDR3 DNA: TGTGCCAGCAGCTCCCGCCGGGACAGATACACAGATACGCAGTATTTT. Its translation is CASSSRRDRYTDTQYF.

This chain connects TRBV28 to TRBJ2-7; D gene uncertain. The CDR3 runs to 13 residues. V lost 4 bases, J lost 3 bases, and 10 bases lay in between. Germline V gene lookup returns CDR1 MDHEN and CDR2 SYDVKM. The CDR3 reads CASSSAIGYEQYF. For the CDR3, the DNA is TGTGCCAGCAGTTCCGCTATCGGCTACGAGCAGTACTTC.

Turning to this clone: Germline is not matched at one junction end, which may reflect a read error. V is TRBV5-1 and J is TRBJ1-2; D gene ambiguous. The CDR3 consists of 15 residues. Germline values: CDR1 SGHRS, CDR2 YFSETQ. In DNA, the CDR3 is TGCGCCAACAGCTTGGCCGGCCATTCATCGGATGGCTACACCTTC. Residues: CANSLAGHSSDGYTF.

The chain has TRBV11-2 and TRBJ2-7; 10 bases map to TRBD1. V shed 2 bases, J shed 7 bases, and the junction held 8 bases outside the gene matches. The germline gives CDR1 SGHAT, CDR2 FQNNGV. The CDR3 extends over 15 amino acids. Here the CDR3 reads CASSLLPMDRGEQYF. DNA of the CDR3: TGTGCCAGCAGCTTATTACCTATGGACAGGGGGGAGCAGTACTTC. Combining the CDR3 with reference TRBV11-2 and TRBJ2-7 gives the whole variable domain EAGVAQSPRYKIIEKRQSVAFWCNPISGHATLYWYQQILGQGPKLLIQFQNNGVVDDSQLPKDRFSAERLKGVDSTLKIQPAKLEDSAVYLCASSLLPMDRGEQYFGPGTRLTVT.

This sequence joins TRBV11-3 and TRBJ1-2, with 11 nucleotides matching TRBD1. CDR3 size: 13 residues. With V trimmed by 5 bases and J by 7 bases, 3 bases remained unmatched. Germline CDR1 and CDR2: SGHNT and YENEEA. In nucleotides, the CDR3 is TGTGCCAGCAGCGGACAGGGGGCTCCTGGCTACACCTTC. It is translated as CASSGQGAPGYTF.

This chain links TRBV5-1 with TRBJ2-7, with D unclear. CDR1 and CDR2 (germline): SGHRS, YFSETQ. This CDR3 comprises 12 residues. V was cut by 1 base and J by 4 bases, with 6 bases left in between. The CDR3 is CASSLYEYEQYF. In DNA, the CDR3 is TGCGCCAGCAGCTTGTACGAGTACGAGCAGTACTTC.

The chain links TRBV11-2 to TRBJ2-1, with 11 nucleotides matching TRBD2. Trimming removed 6 bases from V and 8 bases from J; junction bases left unmatched: 18. The CDR3 is 18 residues long. Germline V gives CDR1 SGHAT, CDR2 FQNNGV. In nucleotides, the CDR3 is TGTGCCAGCAGGCTACTAGCGGGAGTCGTCCCTCTTGGAGATGAGCAGTTCTTC. It yields the protein CASRLLAGVVPLGDEQFF.

The chain employs TRBV7-8 and TRBJ2-3; the D is unclear. The CDR3 loop spans 15 amino acids. Germline CDR1 SGHVS, CDR2 FQNEAQ. Trimming stripped 1 base from V and 6 bases from J, with 14 bases between. The DNA for the CDR3 is TGTGCCAGCAGCTTAGACCGGTTGTTCGGGGATACGCAGTATTTT. The encoded protein is CASSLDRLFGDTQYF.

The chain uses TRBV9 and TRBJ2-3; 9 bases are shared with TRBD2. The germline V gene has CDR1 SGDLS and CDR2 YYNGEE. CDR3 length: 20 amino acids. The V gene end was trimmed by 2 bases and the J gene end by 4 bases; junction bases not matched to a gene: 20. The CDR3 DNA follows: TGTGCCAGCAGCGTGTGGAGTAGCGGGAGTGGGGGGGGACCCGCAGATACGCAGTATTTT. Translated, it gives CASSVWSSGSGGGPADTQYF.